These 7 T cell receptor beta chains originate from one sample sequenced in a study of blood T cell repertoires in COVID-19. The assay was immunoSEQ multiplex PCR, and TCRdb's table has in-frame clones only and misses some. This sample carries roughly 250,000 clones, around nine tenths of them seen once, and the ten largest clones take about 0.8%. Sequencing was performed on peripheral blood. The source is a man younger than 40 with COVID-19, enrolled during active disease.

In its sample, this clone was seen once. This rearrangement joins TRBV27 to TRBJ1-5; no definite D call. CDR3 length: 15 residues. Germline loops: CDR1 MNHEY, CDR2 SMNVEV (reference sequence). V lost 4 bases and J lost 2, with 12 bases in between. The DNA of the CDR3 is TGTGCCAGCAGTTGGAGTGGGGAGGGCAATCAGCCCCAGCATTTT. Translation: CASSWSGEGNQPQHF.

This chain connects TRBV2 to TRBJ1-5, with D perhaps matching TRBD1 (5 bases). Deletions cut 6 bases from V and 7 bases from J, with 13 bases between. This CDR3 contains 13 residues. Per the germline V gene, CDR1 is SNHLY and CDR2 is FYNNEI. The CDR3: CASREREGQPQHF. The CDR3 region has the DNA TGTGCCAGCAGAGAAAGGGAGGGGCAGCCCCAGCATTTT.

The V gene is TRBV7-9, the J gene TRBJ2-1, with TRBD2 as a possible D gene (5 bases). The germline V gene has CDR1 SEHNR and CDR2 FQNEAQ (reference sequence). Trimming took off 5 bases at V and 8 bases at J, with 16 bases between the two ends. The CDR3 runs to 14 residues. CDR3 region: CASSRLATWYEQFF. The CDR3 nucleotides read TGTGCCAGCAGCCGCTTAGCGACTTGGTATGAGCAGTTCTTC.

The V and J genes are TRBV28 and TRBJ2-1; 14 bases fit TRBD2. Germline V gene sequence: CDR1 MDHEN, CDR2 SYDVKM. V lost 6 bases and J lost 4; bases outside the gene matches: 8. The CDR3 is 17 residues long. The CDR3 reads CASSLGTSGGQYNEQFF. The CDR3 DNA sequence: TGTGCCAGCAGCCTCGGGACTAGCGGGGGCCAATACAATGAGCAGTTCTTC.

J is TRBJ2-7 and V is TRBV3-1 (or the pseudogene TRBV3-2); 13 bases fit TRBD2. Germline assignment: CDR1 LGHDT and CDR2 YNNKEL (reference sequence). J gave up 4 bases and V 5 bases, and 5 bases lay outside the gene matches. The CDR3 runs 15 residues. In nucleotides, the CDR3 is TGTGCCAGCAGCACTCGGACTAGCGGGGGTTACGAGCAGTACTTC. Protein sequence: CASSTRTSGGYEQYF.

The J gene is TRBJ1-4, the V gene TRBV9; TRBD1 aligns across 11 bases. Germline CDR1 is SGDLS and CDR2 is YYNGEE. The J segment lost 6 bases and the V segment lost 2 bases, leaving 12 bases of the junction unmatched. This CDR3 spans 18 amino acids. This CDR3 is CASSVGPGTGGPDEKLFF. CDR3 coding DNA: TGTGCCAGCAGCGTGGGCCCCGGGACAGGGGGGCCGGATGAAAAACTGTTTTTT.

The chain carries TRBV7-9 and TRBJ1-6, with TRBD1 matching 7 bases. Losses at the gene ends were 3 bases for V and 5 bases for J; bases not matched to a gene: 7. CDR1 SEHNR and CDR2 FQNEAQ come from the germline V gene (reference sequence). CDR3 size: 16 residues. Here the CDR3 DNA reads TGTGCCAGCAGCTTTTACGGGGACAGAGATAATTCACCCCTCCACTTT. This sequence encodes CASSFYGDRDNSPLHF.